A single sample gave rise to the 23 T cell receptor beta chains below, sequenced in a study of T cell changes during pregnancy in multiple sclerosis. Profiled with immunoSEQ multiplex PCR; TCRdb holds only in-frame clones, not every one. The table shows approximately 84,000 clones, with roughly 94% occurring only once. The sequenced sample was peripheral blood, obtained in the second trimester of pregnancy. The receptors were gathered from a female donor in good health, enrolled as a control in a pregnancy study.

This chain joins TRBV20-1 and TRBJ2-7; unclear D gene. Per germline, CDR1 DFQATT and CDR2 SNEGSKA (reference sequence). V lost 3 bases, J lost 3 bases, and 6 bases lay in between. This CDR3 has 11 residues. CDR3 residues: CSASTVYEQYF. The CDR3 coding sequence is TGCAGTGCTAGTACGGTCTACGAGCAGTACTTC.

This chain's CDR3 is CASSWGGASGTPDTQYF. As DNA, the CDR3 is TGCGCCAGCAGCTGGGGAGGTGCTAGCGGGACACCAGATACGCAGTATTTT. The V call is TRBV5-1, the J call TRBJ2-3; 9 bases match TRBD2. This CDR3 spans 17 amino acids. Germline V lookup: CDR1 SGHRS, CDR2 YFSETQ. Trimming cost V 3 bases and J 4 bases; bases outside gene matches: 12.

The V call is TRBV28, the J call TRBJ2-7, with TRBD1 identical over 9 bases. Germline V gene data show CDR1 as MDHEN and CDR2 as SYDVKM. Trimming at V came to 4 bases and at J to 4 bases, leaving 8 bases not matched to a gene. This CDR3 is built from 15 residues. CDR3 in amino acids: CASSSPGQGMYEQYF. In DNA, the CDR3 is TGTGCCAGCAGTTCTCCCGGACAGGGGATGTACGAGCAGTACTTC.

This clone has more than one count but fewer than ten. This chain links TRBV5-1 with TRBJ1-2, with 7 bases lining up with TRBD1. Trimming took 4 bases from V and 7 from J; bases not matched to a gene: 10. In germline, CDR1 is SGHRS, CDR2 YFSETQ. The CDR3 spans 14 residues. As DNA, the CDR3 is TGCGCCAGCAGCCCCATGGACAGGTCTGGTGGCTACACCTTC. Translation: CASSPMDRSGGYTF.

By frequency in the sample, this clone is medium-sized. CDR3 sequence (DNA): TGTGCCAGCAGCCAAGGCGAACCCCCGGGACTTCAATCAGATACGCAGTATTTT. This gives the protein CASSQGEPPGLQSDTQYF. The V gene is TRBV4-2, the J gene TRBJ2-3; D possibly corresponds to TRBD2 (6 bases). The CDR3 sequence is 18 residues long. Per the germline V gene, CDR1 is LGHNA and CDR2 is YNFKEQ. The V gene lost 1 base and the J gene lost 4 bases, with 21 bases spanning the gap.

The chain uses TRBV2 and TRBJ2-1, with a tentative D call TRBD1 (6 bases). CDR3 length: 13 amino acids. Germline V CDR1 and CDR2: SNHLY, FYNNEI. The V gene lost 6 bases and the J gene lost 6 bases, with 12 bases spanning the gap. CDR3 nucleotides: TGTGCCAGCAGGCCAACAGGGCTCAATGAGCAGTTCTTC. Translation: CASRPTGLNEQFF.

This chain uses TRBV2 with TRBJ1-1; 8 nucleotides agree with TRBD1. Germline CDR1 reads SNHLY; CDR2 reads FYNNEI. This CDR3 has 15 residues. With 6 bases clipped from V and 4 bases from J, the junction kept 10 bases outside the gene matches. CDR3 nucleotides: TGTGCCAGCAGGGACAGGGTCGGCAGCACCACTGAAGCTTTCTTT. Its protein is CASRDRVGSTTEAFF.

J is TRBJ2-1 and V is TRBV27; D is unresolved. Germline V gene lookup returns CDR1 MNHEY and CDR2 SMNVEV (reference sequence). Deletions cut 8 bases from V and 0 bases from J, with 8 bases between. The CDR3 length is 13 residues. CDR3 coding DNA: TGTGCCAGCTCGCTGAGCTCCTACAATGAGCAGTTCTTC. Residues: CASSLSSYNEQFF.

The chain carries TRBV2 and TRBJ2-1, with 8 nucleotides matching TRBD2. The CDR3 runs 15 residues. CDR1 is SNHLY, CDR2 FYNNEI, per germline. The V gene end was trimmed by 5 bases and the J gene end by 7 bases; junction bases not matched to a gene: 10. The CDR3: CASSPLSGSGNEQFF. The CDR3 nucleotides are TGTGCCAGCAGTCCCTTGAGCGGGAGCGGAAATGAGCAGTTCTTC.

In DNA form, the CDR3 reads TGTGCCAGCAGCTTACGGTCCGACGAGCAGTACTTC. Its protein is CASSLRSDEQYF. The J gene is TRBJ2-7, the V gene TRBV11-1; D not resolved. The CDR3 is 12 residues long. Germline V gene lookup returns CDR1 SGHAT and CDR2 FQDESV (reference sequence). The germline V and J ends were trimmed by 2 bases and 5 bases, with 7 bases remaining between them.

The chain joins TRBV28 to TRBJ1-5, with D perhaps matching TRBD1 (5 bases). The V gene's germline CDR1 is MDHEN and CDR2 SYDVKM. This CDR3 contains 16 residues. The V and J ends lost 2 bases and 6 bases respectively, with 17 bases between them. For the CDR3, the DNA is TGTGCCAGCAGTTTAGGGGGGAATTCAGATGGTCAGCCCCAGCATTTT. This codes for CASSLGGNSDGQPQHF.

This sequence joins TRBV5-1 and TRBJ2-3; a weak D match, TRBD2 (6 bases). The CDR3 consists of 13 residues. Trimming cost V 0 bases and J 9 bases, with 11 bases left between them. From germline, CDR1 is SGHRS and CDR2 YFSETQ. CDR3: CASSLAGDETQYF. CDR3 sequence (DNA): TGCGCCAGCAGCTTGGCGGGGGACGAGACGCAGTATTTT.

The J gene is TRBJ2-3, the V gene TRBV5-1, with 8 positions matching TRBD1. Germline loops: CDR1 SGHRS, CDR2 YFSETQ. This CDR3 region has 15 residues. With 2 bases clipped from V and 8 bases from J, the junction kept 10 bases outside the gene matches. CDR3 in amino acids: CASSFRGRQGSTQYF. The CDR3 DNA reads TGCGCCAGCAGCTTCAGAGGGAGACAGGGGAGTACGCAGTATTTT.

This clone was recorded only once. CDR3 region: CASSDAQGPYGYTF. CDR3 in DNA: TGTGCCAGCAGTGACGCACAGGGGCCCTATGGCTACACCTTC. The chain combines TRBV2 with TRBJ1-2, with 7 bases aligning to TRBD1. V was pared by 3 bases and J by 4 bases, with 5 bases of the junction left unmatched. The CDR3 length is 14 residues. Germline V gene sequence: CDR1 SNHLY, CDR2 FYNNEI.

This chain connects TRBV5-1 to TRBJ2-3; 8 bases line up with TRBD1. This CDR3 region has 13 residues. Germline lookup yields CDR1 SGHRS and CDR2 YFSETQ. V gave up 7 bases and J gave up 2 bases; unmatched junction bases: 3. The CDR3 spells CASRTGSTDTQYF. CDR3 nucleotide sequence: TGCGCCAGCCGGACAGGGTCCACAGATACGCAGTATTTT.

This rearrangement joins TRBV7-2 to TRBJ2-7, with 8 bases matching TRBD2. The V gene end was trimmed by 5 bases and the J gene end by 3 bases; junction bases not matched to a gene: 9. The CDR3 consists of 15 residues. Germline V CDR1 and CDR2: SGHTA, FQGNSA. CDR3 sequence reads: CASSRVAGGLYEQYF. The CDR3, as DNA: TGTGCCAGCAGCCGCGTGGCGGGAGGTCTCTACGAGCAGTACTTC.

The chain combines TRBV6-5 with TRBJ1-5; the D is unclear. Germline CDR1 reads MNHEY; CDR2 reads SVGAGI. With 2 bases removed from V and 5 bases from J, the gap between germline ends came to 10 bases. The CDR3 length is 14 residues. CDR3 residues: CASSYEGVHQPQHF. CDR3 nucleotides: TGTGCCAGCAGTTACGAGGGAGTACATCAGCCCCAGCATTTT.

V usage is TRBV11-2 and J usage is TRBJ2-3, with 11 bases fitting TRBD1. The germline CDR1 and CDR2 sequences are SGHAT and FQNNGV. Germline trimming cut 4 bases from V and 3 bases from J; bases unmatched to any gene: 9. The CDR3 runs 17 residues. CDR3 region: CASSSIRGTGGTDTQYF. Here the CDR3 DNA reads TGTGCCAGCAGCTCCATTCGAGGGACAGGGGGAACAGATACGCAGTATTTT. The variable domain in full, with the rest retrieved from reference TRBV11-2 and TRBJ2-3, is EAGVAQSPRYKIIEKRQSVAFWCNPISGHATLYWYQQILGQGPKLLIQFQNNGVVDDSQLPKDRFSAERLKGVDSTLKIQPAKLEDSAVYLCASSSIRGTGGTDTQYFGPGTRLTVL.

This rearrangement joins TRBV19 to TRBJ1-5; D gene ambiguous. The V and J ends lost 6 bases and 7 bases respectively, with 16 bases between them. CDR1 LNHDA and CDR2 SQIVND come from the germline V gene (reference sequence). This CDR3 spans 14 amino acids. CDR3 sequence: CASRPMEPRQPQHF. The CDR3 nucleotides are TGTGCCAGTAGGCCAATGGAACCGAGGCAGCCCCAGCATTTT.

The CDR3: CASSQPAGDEQFF. The CDR3 DNA is TGTGCCAGCAGCCAACCCGCGGGGGATGAGCAGTTCTTC. This chain uses TRBV14 with TRBJ2-1; 7 nucleotides agree with TRBD2. V gave up 2 bases and J gave up 8 bases; unmatched junction bases: 3. Germline V gives CDR1 SGHDN, CDR2 FVKESK. This CDR3 contains 13 residues.

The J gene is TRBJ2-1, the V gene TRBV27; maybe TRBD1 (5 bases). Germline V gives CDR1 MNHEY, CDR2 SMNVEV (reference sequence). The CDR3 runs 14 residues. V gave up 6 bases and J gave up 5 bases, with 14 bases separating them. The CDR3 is CASSYLTADNEQFF. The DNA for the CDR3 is TGTGCCAGCAGCTATCTGACAGCCGACAATGAGCAGTTCTTC.

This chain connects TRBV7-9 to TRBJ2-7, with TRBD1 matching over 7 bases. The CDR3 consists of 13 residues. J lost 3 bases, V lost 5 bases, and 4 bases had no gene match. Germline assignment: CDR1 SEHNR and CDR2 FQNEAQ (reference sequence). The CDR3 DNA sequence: TGTGCCAGCAGCCAGGGACAGTTCTACGAGCAGTACTTC. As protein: CASSQGQFYEQYF.

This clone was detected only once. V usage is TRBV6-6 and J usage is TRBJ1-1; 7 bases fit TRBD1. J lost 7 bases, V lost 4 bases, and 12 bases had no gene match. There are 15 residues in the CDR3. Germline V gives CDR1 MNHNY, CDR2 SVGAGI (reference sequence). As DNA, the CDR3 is TGTGCCAGCAGTTTACCCCTGACAGGGCAGGGTGAAGCTTTCTTT. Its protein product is CASSLPLTGQGEAFF.